The source of this T cell receptor (beta chain) is a study of CD8+CD57+ T cells in acquired aplastic anemia. In the study overall: Sorted CD4+ plus CD8+ cells gave DNA averaging around 3.2 ug. Notes on the study in general: Comparison of patients with controls identified 25 to 35 shared CD8+ CDR3 sequences.

This clonotype was counted at least ten times. Its antigen remains unidentified. The CDR3 is 15 residues long. Trimming took off 9 bases at V and 0 bases at J, with 14 bases between the two ends. Germline CDR1 KGHDR, CDR2 SFDVKD. An expansion of CD8+CD57+ cells by flow cytometry had been shown in patients chosen for sequencing. Severe acquired aplastic anemia affected all patients. There was no therapy given to any patient before the blood sampling took place. The use of genomic DNA as template underpinned the TCR beta VDJ and CDR3 profiling. TCRdb processed the reads anew with MiXCR; each CDR3 protein has one entry. The sample contains under 200,000 distinct CDR3 sequences, 47% of which appear only once.

This sequence was found in a human donor with aplastic anemia. The chain employs TRBV24-1 and TRBJ1-3; D call uncertain. Sequencing input: sorted CD4+, CD8+, or CD8+CD57+ T cells (not recorded which) from PBMCs. The chain's CDR3 is CATSKGHHSGNTIYF. The CDR3 DNA reads as TGTGCCACCTCCAAAGGGCACCACTCTGGAAACACCATATATTTT.